Here is one T cell receptor (beta chain) with its context. These data originate in a study of T cell changes during pregnancy in multiple sclerosis. Germline V gene sequence: CDR1 MNHEY, CDR2 SMNVEV (reference sequence). The CDR3 contains 15 residues. V shed 5 bases, J shed 4 bases, and the junction held 11 bases outside the gene matches. Assay: immunoSEQ multiplex PCR; the TCRdb copy retains only in-frame clones and omits some. The table lists 79,000 or so clones, roughly nine tenths of them singletons, with 0.21% in the top ten. The V and J genes are TRBV27 and TRBJ2-7, with 7 bases matching TRBD2. This sample comprised CD4+ T cells from peripheral blood mononuclear cells, obtained before pregnancy. This receptor was identified in a female donor with multiple sclerosis, enrolled in a pregnancy study. CDR3 sequence: CASSPLGDGRYEQYF. DNA of the CDR3: TGTGCCAGCAGTCCCCTCGGGGACGGGAGGTACGAGCAGTACTTC.